This entry lists 26 T cell receptor beta chains sequenced from one sample in a study of beta chain features in type 1 diabetes. The whole isolated RNA underwent reverse transcription, so sequencing captured expressed TCRB transcripts. The data were produced by immunoSEQ multiplex PCR, yet TCRdb's version contains in-frame clones alone and is incomplete. The data show around 190,000 clones, approximately 13% seen once. Sequencing was done on a sample of central memory CD4+ T cells from blood. The receptors shown here come from a woman younger than 35 in good health.

The chain links TRBV18 to TRBJ1-2, with D possibly matching TRBD1 (5 bases). Trimming cost V 4 bases and J 4 bases, with 19 bases left between them. Germline V gene lookup returns CDR1 KGHSH and CDR2 LQKENI. This CDR3 region has 16 residues. CDR3 residues: CASSLTKTDSSYGYTF. CDR3 coding DNA: TGTGCCAGCTCACTTACGAAAACTGACAGCTCCTATGGCTACACCTTC.

This clone has just a few counts. The CDR3 sequence is CASSLGLFREAFF. The DNA for the CDR3 is TGTGCCAGCAGCTTAGGACTATTTAGGGAAGCTTTCTTT. The chain combines TRBV11-2 with TRBJ1-1, with no clear D. Trimming shortened V by 1 base and J by 8 bases, and 11 bases separated the two germline ends. The CDR3 has 13 residues. The germline gives CDR1 SGHAT, CDR2 FQNNGV.

This clone appeared a few times. The gene calls are TRBV25-1 and TRBJ2-4, with TRBD1 matching over 8 bases. V shed 5 bases and J 7 bases; nucleotides not matched to a gene: 10. In germline, CDR1 is MGHDK, CDR2 SYGVNS. The CDR3 consists of 15 residues. CDR3 sequence reads: CASSLRRQGYNIQYF. Written as DNA, the CDR3 is TGTGCCAGCAGTTTACGCCGACAGGGGTACAACATTCAGTACTTC.

This clone has only a few counts. V and J are TRBV20-1 and TRBJ2-7, with unresolved D. The CDR3 totals 10 residues. Germline assignment: CDR1 DFQATT and CDR2 SNEGSKA (reference sequence). V was shortened by 3 bases and J by 7 bases, with 7 bases between the two germline ends. DNA of the CDR3: TGCAGTGCTAGTCAGGATGAGCAGTACTTC. It encodes CSASQDEQYF.

This clone was observed a few times. The V and J genes are TRBV4-2 and TRBJ2-1, with 10 bases fitting TRBD2. The trim removed 5 bases at V and 2 bases at J, leaving 9 bases unmatched. This CDR3 is 17 amino acids long. Germline V gene lookup returns CDR1 LGHNA and CDR2 YNFKEQ. CDR3: CASSSPFSGRAYNEQFF. The CDR3 DNA is TGTGCCAGCAGCTCCCCTTTCAGCGGGAGGGCCTACAATGAGCAGTTCTTC.

The chain joins TRBV4-1 to TRBJ2-1, with 13 bases lining up with TRBD2. The V gene end was trimmed by 1 base and the J gene end by 3 bases; junction bases not matched to a gene: 6. CDR3 length: 18 residues. The germline CDR1 and CDR2 sequences are MGHRA and YSYEKL. The CDR3 loop is CASSQGDGLAGVYNEQFF. The CDR3 DNA follows: TGCGCCAGCAGCCAAGGTGACGGACTAGCGGGAGTCTACAATGAGCAGTTCTTC.

The rearrangement uses TRBV2 and TRBJ2-5; D may be TRBD1 (6 bases). Germline CDR1 is SNHLY and CDR2 is FYNNEI. V lost 6 bases and J 5 bases, leaving 13 bases between the germline ends. This CDR3 is 13 amino acids long. CDR3 nucleotide sequence: TGTGCCAGCAGGGGGGCACTCGGGGAGACCCAGTACTTC. Residues: CASRGALGETQYF.

This clone appeared a few times. The V call is TRBV29-1, the J call TRBJ2-3, with 7 bases fitting TRBD1. Trimming at V came to 1 base and at J to 2 bases, leaving 18 bases not matched to a gene. CDR1 SQVTM and CDR2 ANQGSEA come from the germline V gene. CDR3 length: 19 amino acids. CDR3 DNA sequence: TGCAGCGTTGAAGGTTTAGCAGGTTTCGGGACAGACTTCACAGATACGCAGTATTTT. It specifies CSVEGLAGFGTDFTDTQYF.

This clone was counted a few times. The gene calls are TRBV7-3 and TRBJ2-5, with D hard to call. Germline lookup yields CDR1 SGHTA and CDR2 FQGTGA. CDR3 size: 13 residues. V was clipped by 1 base and J by 5 bases, with 8 bases between them. CDR3 DNA: TGTGCCAGCAGCTTAAGTAGTTTGGAGACCCAGTACTTC. Amino acids: CASSLSSLETQYF.

This clone has more than one count but fewer than ten. The CDR3 sequence is CAWSPYSKNTEAFF. CDR3 DNA sequence: TGTGCCTGGAGTCCTTACTCCAAGAACACTGAAGCTTTCTTT. The gene calls are TRBV30 and TRBJ1-1; D unresolved. V lost 2 bases and J lost 1, with 11 bases in between. From germline, CDR1 is GTSNPN and CDR2 SVGIG (reference sequence). The CDR3 covers 14 residues.

CDR3 nucleotide sequence: TGTGCCAGCAGTTTGGGATTGGGACAGGTTAACACTGAAGCTTTCTTT. Its translation: CASSLGLGQVNTEAFF. This chain connects TRBV28 to TRBJ1-1; 8 bases are shared with TRBD1. The CDR3 sequence is 16 residues long. Germline V CDR1 and CDR2: MDHEN, SYDVKM. Losses at the gene ends were 3 bases for V and 2 bases for J; bases not matched to a gene: 8. The whole variable domain, remainder taken from reference TRBV28 and TRBJ1-1, is DVKVTQSSRYLVKRTGEKVFLECVQDMDHENMFWYRQDPGLGLRLIYFSYDVKMKEKGDIPEGYSVSREKKERFSLILESASTNQTSMYLCASSLGLGQVNTEAFFGQGTRLTVV.

The V and J genes are TRBV29-1 and TRBJ1-1; TRBD1 matches at 8 bases. This CDR3 is built from 14 residues. CDR1 is SQVTM and CDR2 is ANQGSEA in the germline V gene. J was trimmed by 1 base and V by 8 bases; bases with no gene match: 9. CDR3 in amino acids: CSFRRTGRNTEAFF. The DNA of the CDR3 is TGCAGCTTCCGTCGGACAGGGAGGAACACTGAAGCTTTCTTT.

The J gene is TRBJ2-2, the V gene TRBV2; tentatively, D is TRBD2 (5 bases). V shed 2 bases and J shed 1 base, with 8 bases lying between them. This CDR3 has 15 residues. The germline CDR1 and CDR2 sequences are SNHLY and FYNNEI. CDR3 region: CASSEPSWNTGELFF. DNA for the CDR3: TGTGCCAGCAGTGAACCTAGCTGGAACACCGGGGAGCTGTTTTTT.

This clone was seen more than once but under ten times. The chain links TRBV9 to TRBJ1-3; the D is unclear. Germline CDR1 reads SGDLS; CDR2 reads YYNGEE. Trimming stripped 4 bases from V and 4 bases from J, with 18 bases between. The CDR3 runs 16 residues. In DNA, the CDR3 is TGTGCCAGCAGCCCAGCAATGGGTCTAGAAGGAAACACCATATATTTT. It encodes CASSPAMGLEGNTIYF.

This clone was recorded a few times. This sequence joins TRBV5-4 and TRBJ2-5; tentative D call: TRBD1 (6 bases). Germline CDR1 is SGHNT and CDR2 is YYREEE (reference sequence). The CDR3 is 15 residues long. Trimming removed 3 bases from V and 3 bases from J, with 15 bases in between. The CDR3 loop is CASSSLRDIKETQYF. CDR3 sequence (DNA): TGTGCCAGCAGCTCGCTCCGGGACATCAAAGAGACCCAGTACTTC.

This clone was picked up a small number of times. The chain carries TRBV11-3 and TRBJ2-7; TRBD2 is a possible D gene (5 bases). Germline CDR1 reads SGHNT; CDR2 reads YENEEA. This CDR3 region has 14 residues. The germline V and J ends were trimmed by 4 bases and 7 bases, with 17 bases remaining between them. This chain's CDR3 is CASSSKRLATEQYF. In DNA, the CDR3 is TGTGCCAGCAGCTCAAAGCGGCTAGCTACGGAGCAGTACTTC.

The chain employs TRBV4-1 and TRBJ2-5; 7 bases line up with TRBD1. The V and J ends lost 0 bases and 5 bases, in that order; junction bases with no gene match: 6. The germline gives CDR1 MGHRA, CDR2 YSYEKL. The CDR3 contains 15 residues. The CDR3 spells CASSQDQGGRETQYF. Here the CDR3 DNA reads TGCGCCAGCAGCCAAGATCAAGGGGGCAGGGAGACCCAGTACTTC.

The V and J genes are TRBV7-9 and TRBJ2-1; 8 bases fit TRBD1. The CDR3 length is 15 residues. V dropped 1 base and J dropped 2; count of bases not matched to a gene: 1. CDR1 and CDR2 (germline): SEHNR, FQNEAQ (reference sequence). CDR3 nucleotide sequence: TGTGCCAGCAGCTTAGGACAGGGGCCCTACAATGAGCAGTTCTTC. It specifies CASSLGQGPYNEQFF.

The chain recombines TRBV9 with TRBJ2-1; 8 nucleotides agree with TRBD2. V shed 4 bases and J 16 bases; nucleotides not matched to a gene: 19. CDR1 and CDR2 (germline): SGDLS, YYNGEE. CDR3 length: 15 amino acids. This CDR3 is CASSPQHMVGGRRFF. In DNA form, the CDR3 reads TGTGCCAGCAGCCCCCAGCACATGGTCGGCGGGAGGCGCTTCTTC.

This clone has more than one count but fewer than ten. The chain links TRBV23-1 to TRBJ2-7; possibly TRBD1 for D (6 bases). TRBV23-1 is sorted into the ORF group, with uncertain function. This CDR3 has 14 residues. Trimming removed 7 bases at V and 3 bases at J, with 16 bases between. CDR3 sequence: CASIAGTRDYEQYF. CDR3 nucleotides: TGCGCCAGCATCGCCGGGACAAGGGACTACGAGCAGTACTTC.

This sequence joins TRBV2 and TRBJ2-7; the match to TRBD1 covers 9 bases. The CDR3 loop spans 16 amino acids. V lost 7 bases, J lost 3 bases, and 13 bases stayed unmatched. Germline CDR1 SNHLY, CDR2 FYNNEI. The CDR3 DNA reads as TGTGCCAGCAAGCGGACAGGGGCCCTGGGAGGCTACGAGCAGTACTTC. As protein: CASKRTGALGGYEQYF.

The V and J genes are TRBV14 and TRBJ2-1, with TRBD2 identical over 11 bases. With 3 bases clipped from V and 10 bases from J, the junction kept 14 bases outside the gene matches. Germline V gives CDR1 SGHDN, CDR2 FVKESK. There are 17 residues in the CDR3. CDR3 sequence (DNA): TGTGCCAGCAGCCATCCCAAGGAACTAGCGGGAGTGGGGGAGCAGTTCTTC. It yields the protein CASSHPKELAGVGEQFF.

This chain links TRBV18 with TRBJ1-2, with D perhaps matching TRBD1 (6 bases). The CDR3 runs to 14 residues. Germline V CDR1 and CDR2: KGHSH, LQKENI. V gave up 4 bases and J gave up 2 bases, with 11 bases separating them. The CDR3: CASSQDSQNYGYTF. The CDR3 nucleotides are TGTGCCAGCTCACAGGACAGCCAGAACTATGGCTACACCTTC.

The CDR3 spells CASSRTGTGNQPQHF. CDR3 nucleotide sequence: TGTGCCAGCAGTCGAACCGGGACAGGGAATCAGCCCCAGCATTTT. The chain links TRBV28 to TRBJ1-5; 9 nucleotides match TRBD1. V lost 5 bases, J lost 4 bases, and 6 bases stayed unmatched. Germline V gene lookup returns CDR1 MDHEN and CDR2 SYDVKM. The CDR3 covers 15 residues.

This clone was counted only a few times. This chain's CDR3 is CASSLSRAGNEQFF. The DNA for the CDR3 is TGTGCCAGCAGCTTAAGTCGTGCGGGAAATGAGCAGTTCTTC. The chain couples TRBV7-3 to TRBJ2-1; a weak D match, TRBD2 (6 bases). The CDR3 runs to 14 residues. V lost 1 base, J lost 7 bases, and 11 bases lay in between. Germline loops: CDR1 SGHTA, CDR2 FQGTGA.

This clone was recorded a few times. This sequence joins TRBV11-2 and TRBJ1-4; possibly TRBD1 for D (6 bases). The germline CDR1 and CDR2 sequences are SGHAT and FQNNGV. The CDR3 consists of 14 residues. Trimming removed 1 base from V and 8 bases from J, with 11 bases in between. CDR3 residues: CASSLAGTPEKLFF. DNA of the CDR3: TGTGCCAGCAGCTTAGCCGGGACACCCGAAAAACTGTTTTTT.